This T cell receptor (beta chain) came from a study of blood T cell repertoires in COVID-19 (dated by TCRdb to 2018 to 2020). Regarding the study in general: The collaborator samples originated in the United States, Italy and Spain and spanned the acute and convalescent phases of COVID-19. The prospective study material was composed of cDNA or gDNA derived from T cells, B-cell-depleted T cells, or PBMCs. Subjects who had been exposed to COVID-19, were actively infected with it, or had recovered from it provided the deeply sampled blood TCRbeta repertoires that made up the dataset. The repertoires were released in a freely available public database meant as a resource for research on the immune response to SARS-CoV-2. The samples were drawn from two sources: the first 160 participants of the ongoing ImmuneRACE study, and some 1,300 subjects contributed by 6 global collaborators. Nearly every sample came with metadata listing a de-identified subject ID, COVID-19 status, age in years and sex. HLA class I and class II types, where available, came from metadata supplied by the sample provider rather than from assay-based typing.

Another Seattle source contributed samples from volunteer blood donors who had recovered from COVID-19. The collaborating institutions used their own protocols to collect whole blood in K2EDTA tubes. Collaborator samples were shipped for TCRbeta analysis as frozen whole blood, isolated PBMCs, or DNA extracted from either sample type. From the cysteine up to the phenylalanine, the CDR3 has a length of 12 residues. Only the CDR3 portion is preserved as DNA: 36 bases, with reading frame beginning at the first base. Trimming at the junction amounts to 3 bases on V and 1 base on J, and the germline ends lie 6 bases apart. Based on the germline V gene (reference sequence), the CDR1 and CDR2 sequences are GTSNPN and SVGIG. TCRbeta CDR3 regions were amplified from genomic DNA by means of the immunoSEQ Assay, a bias-controlled multiplex PCR. As for the authors' bioinformatics: Nucleated cell counts per sample were estimated from amplification of reference gene primers within the assay. Sequence reads were collapsed and filtered to measure the absolute abundance of every unique TCRbeta CDR3 rearrangement. For each sample, productive Simpson clonality was calculated as the square root of Simpson's diversity index across productive rearrangements. The table comes from immuneACCESS by way of TCRdb, which keeps in-frame sequences with V and J called. Part of the clones is missing from these tables; in studies checked, under half for an unresolved V gene and the rest for unknown reasons. From that table come the V and J calls and clone size; the DNA was used to work out D and trimming. The sample table records 300,000 to 400,000 clones; around 87% of these occur just once. The ten top clones hold about 7.8% of the sample.

General findings and caveats noted by the study authors: The amount of clinical and demographic metadata varied by source and participant and was provided uncurated.

On this clone itself: Its antigen is unknown. The input lacks base qualities; no much larger clone sits a single base away.

The sample was peripheral blood. The rearranged chain carries TRBV30 and TRBJ1-2; confidence is insufficient to name the D gene. The sequence was obtained from a woman in her 50s who had recovered from COVID-19. This receptor has the CDR3 CAWRSHNYGYTF. The DNA sequence is as follows: TGTGCCTGGAGGAGCCATAACTATGGCTACACCTTC.